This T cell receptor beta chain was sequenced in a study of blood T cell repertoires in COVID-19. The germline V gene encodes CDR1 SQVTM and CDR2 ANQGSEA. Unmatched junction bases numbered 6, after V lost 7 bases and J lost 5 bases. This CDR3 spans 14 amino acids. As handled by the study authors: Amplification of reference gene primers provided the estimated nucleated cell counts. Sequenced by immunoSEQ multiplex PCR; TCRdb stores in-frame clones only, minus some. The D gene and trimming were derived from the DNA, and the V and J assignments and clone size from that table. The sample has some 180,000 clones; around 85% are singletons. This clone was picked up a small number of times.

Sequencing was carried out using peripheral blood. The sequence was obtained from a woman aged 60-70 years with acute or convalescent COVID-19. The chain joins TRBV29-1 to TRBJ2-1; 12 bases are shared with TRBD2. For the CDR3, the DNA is TGCAGCGCTCGACTAGCGGGAGTGAACAATGAGCAGTTCTTC. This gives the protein CSARLAGVNNEQFF.